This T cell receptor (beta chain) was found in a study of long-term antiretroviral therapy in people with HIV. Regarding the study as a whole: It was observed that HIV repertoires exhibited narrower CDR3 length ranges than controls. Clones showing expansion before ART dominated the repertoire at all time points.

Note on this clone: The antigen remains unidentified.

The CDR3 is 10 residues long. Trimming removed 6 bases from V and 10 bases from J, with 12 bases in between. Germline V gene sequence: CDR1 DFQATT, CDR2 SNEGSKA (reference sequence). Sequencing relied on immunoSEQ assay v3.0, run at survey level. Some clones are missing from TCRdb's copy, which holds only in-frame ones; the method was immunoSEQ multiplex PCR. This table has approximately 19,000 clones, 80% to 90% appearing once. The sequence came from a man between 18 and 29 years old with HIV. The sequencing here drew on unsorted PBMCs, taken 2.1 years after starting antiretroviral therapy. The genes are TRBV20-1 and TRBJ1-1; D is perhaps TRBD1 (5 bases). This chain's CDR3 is CSAAPRGAFF. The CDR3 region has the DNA TGCAGTGCAGCACCAAGGGGAGCTTTCTTT.